These T cell receptor beta chains were read from a single sample in a study of cytomegalovirus exposure and HLA in healthy donors. The table came from immunoSEQ multiplex PCR; TCRdb's copy has only in-frame clones and leaves some out. The data contain 200,000 or so clones, 81% of them seen just once; the ten biggest clones take up 2.1%. The sequenced material came from PBMCs. These receptors all stem from a woman younger than 30 in good health and CMV-seropositive. CDR3s include the opening cysteine and the closing phenylalanine or tryptophan. Each record gives: CDR3 DNA, CDR3 protein, V gene, J gene, clone size, D gene. A D gene is named only where the DNA matches it firmly. Clone size is shown for a subset of rows, as once, few, many or a class of expanded clone.

CDR3 DNA: TGCAGCGTTGACAGGCAGAACACTGAAGCTTTCTTT; CDR3 protein: CSVDRQNTEAFF; V gene: TRBV29-1; J gene: TRBJ1-1; clone size: -; D gene: -
CDR3 DNA: TGTGCCAGCAGCCCGCGGGAAGGGCTCACTGAAGCTTTCTTT; CDR3 protein: CASSPREGLTEAFF; V gene: TRBV5-6; J gene: TRBJ1-1; clone size: -; D gene: -
CDR3 DNA: TGTGCCAGCAGCCTTGGACAGGGAGGGACCTACGAGCAGTACTTC; CDR3 protein: CASSLGQGGTYEQYF; V gene: TRBV6-5; J gene: TRBJ2-7; clone size: -; D gene: -
CDR3 DNA: TGTGCCAGCAGTTTCCAGACAGGCTACTATGGCTACACCTTC; CDR3 protein: CASSFQTGYYGYTF; V gene: TRBV2; J gene: TRBJ1-2; clone size: -; D gene: -
CDR3 DNA: TGCGCCAGCAGCTTGTTCCCGGGCGGGGGGAACACCGGGGAGCTGTTTTTT; CDR3 protein: CASSLFPGGGNTGELFF; V gene: TRBV5-1; J gene: TRBJ2-2; clone size: -; D gene: TRBD2
CDR3 DNA: TGCAGTGCCTTCTCAACATGGGGCTACACCTTC; CDR3 protein: CSAFSTWGYTF; V gene: TRBV20-1; J gene: TRBJ1-2; clone size: -; D gene: -
CDR3 DNA: TGTGCTAGCCGGGACAGGGGAGCCTACGAGCAGTACTTC; CDR3 protein: CASRDRGAYEQYF; V gene: TRBV12-5; J gene: TRBJ2-7; clone size: -; D gene: TRBD1
CDR3 DNA: TGTGCCAGCAGCTTAGCTTCGGTGGATACGCAGTATTTT; CDR3 protein: CASSLASVDTQYF; V gene: TRBV7-9; J gene: TRBJ2-3; clone size: -; D gene: -
CDR3 DNA: TGTGCCAGCAACTATATGAACACTGAAGCTTTCTTT; CDR3 protein: CASNYMNTEAFF; V gene: TRBV11-2; J gene: TRBJ1-1; clone size: -; D gene: -
CDR3 DNA: TGCGCCAGCAGCGGGAGTGGGGAAGCTTTCTTT; CDR3 protein: CASSGSGEAFF; V gene: TRBV5-1; J gene: TRBJ1-1; clone size: once; D gene: -
CDR3 DNA: TGTGCCAGCAGTGAATTAGCGGGGAACCAAGAGACCCAGTACTTC; CDR3 protein: CASSELAGNQETQYF; V gene: TRBV6-1; J gene: TRBJ2-5; clone size: -; D gene: TRBD2
CDR3 DNA: TGTGCCAGCAGCTTCCCGGGGGGGAGGACAGATACGCAGTATTTT; CDR3 protein: CASSFPGGRTDTQYF; V gene: TRBV13; J gene: TRBJ2-3; clone size: once; D gene: TRBD2
CDR3 DNA: TGTGCCAGCAGCCTTACTAGTGGGGGAAACACCATATATTTT; CDR3 protein: CASSLTSGGNTIYF; V gene: TRBV5-4; J gene: TRBJ1-3; clone size: few; D gene: -
CDR3 DNA: TGTGCCACCCACCGGGACAGGGCCAACGTCCTGACTTTC; CDR3 protein: CATHRDRANVLTF; V gene: TRBV19; J gene: TRBJ2-6; clone size: -; D gene: -
CDR3 DNA: TGTGCCAGCAGCACGCGAAGATTTTGGGGGGGAGAGACCCAGTACTTC; CDR3 protein: CASSTRRFWGGETQYF; V gene: TRBV14; J gene: TRBJ2-5; clone size: -; D gene: TRBD2
CDR3 DNA: TGTTCCAGCAGCTTAGTAGACAGGGGGCACAACTATGGCTACACCTTC; CDR3 protein: CSSSLVDRGHNYGYTF; V gene: TRBV7-9; J gene: TRBJ1-2; clone size: -; D gene: TRBD1
CDR3 DNA: TGTGCCAGCAGCTTAAACCCCTCCAAAGGTCAGGCCCAGTACTTC; CDR3 protein: CASSLNPSKGQAQYF; V gene: TRBV7-3; J gene: TRBJ2-5; clone size: few; D gene: -
CDR3 DNA: TGTGCCAGCAGACCGGGGGGCCGGGAGACCCAGTACTTC; CDR3 protein: CASRPGGRETQYF; V gene: TRBV7-2; J gene: TRBJ2-5; clone size: -; D gene: -
CDR3 DNA: TGTGCCAGCAGTGGCTCTAGCGGGCGACGGGTAGAGACCCAGTACTTC; CDR3 protein: CASSGSSGRRVETQYF; V gene: TRBV6-1; J gene: TRBJ2-5; clone size: -; D gene: TRBD2
CDR3 DNA: TGTGCCAGCAGCAGCGGGGACCGGGGTGACGAGCAGTACTTC; CDR3 protein: CASSSGDRGDEQYF; V gene: TRBV9; J gene: TRBJ2-7; clone size: once; D gene: TRBD2
CDR3 DNA: TGTGCCAGCAGCCCGAGGACAACTAATGAAAAACTGTTTTTT; CDR3 protein: CASSPRTTNEKLFF; V gene: TRBV9; J gene: TRBJ1-4; clone size: -; D gene: -
CDR3 DNA: TGTGCCAGCAGCCAAGAAACAGCGGGGGGTCTGGAGCAGTTCTTC; CDR3 protein: CASSQETAGGLEQFF; V gene: TRBV4-2; J gene: TRBJ2-1; clone size: -; D gene: TRBD2
CDR3 DNA: TGTGCCAGCAGCGACCGACAGGGGCATTCACCCCTCCACTTT; CDR3 protein: CASSDRQGHSPLHF; V gene: TRBV9; J gene: TRBJ1-6; clone size: -; D gene: TRBD1
CDR3 DNA: TGCGCCAGCAGTGAAGGCGGTCAGGGCGGCTTCTACGAGCAGTACTTC; CDR3 protein: CASSEGGQGGFYEQYF; V gene: TRBV10-1; J gene: TRBJ2-7; clone size: -; D gene: -
CDR3 DNA: TGTGCCAGCAGCTTAGTAGGCCGGATCTCTGGGGCCAACGGCCTGACTTTC; CDR3 protein: CASSLVGRISGANGLTF; V gene: TRBV7-6; J gene: TRBJ2-6; clone size: -; D gene: -
CDR3 DNA: TGCGCCAGCAGTCAACGGCATGGACAGGGGGTCGGAGAGACCCAGTACTTC; CDR3 protein: CASSQRHGQGVGETQYF; V gene: TRBV23-1; J gene: TRBJ2-5; clone size: -; D gene: TRBD1
CDR3 DNA: TGTGCCAGCTCACCAGCGGGACAGGGTTCTGGCTACACCTTC; CDR3 protein: CASSPAGQGSGYTF; V gene: TRBV18; J gene: TRBJ1-2; clone size: once; D gene: TRBD1
CDR3 DNA: TGTGCCAGCAGCCCAGACGGGACAGGACTAAACACTGAAGCTTTCTTT; CDR3 protein: CASSPDGTGLNTEAFF; V gene: TRBV7-2; J gene: TRBJ1-1; clone size: -; D gene: TRBD1
CDR3 DNA: TGTGCCAGCTCACCATCCAACAATGAGCAGTTCTTC; CDR3 protein: CASSPSNNEQFF; V gene: TRBV18; J gene: TRBJ2-1; clone size: -; D gene: -
CDR3 DNA: TGCGCCAGCAGCGCCTCCACATCTAGCAATCAGCCCCAGCATTTT; CDR3 protein: CASSASTSSNQPQHF; V gene: TRBV4-1; J gene: TRBJ1-5; clone size: -; D gene: -
CDR3 DNA: TGCGCCAGCAGCTTGGCGGGAGCGGGGGGGCATGAGCAGTTCTTC; CDR3 protein: CASSLAGAGGHEQFF; V gene: TRBV5-1; J gene: TRBJ2-1; clone size: -; D gene: TRBD2
CDR3 DNA: TGTGCCAGCAGCCCGGACACTTTTTATGAGGAGACCTTC; CDR3 protein: CASSPDTFYEETF; V gene: TRBV5-6; J gene: TRBJ1-2; clone size: -; D gene: -
CDR3 DNA: TGTGCCAGCACGCCGGGAACCGACGAGCAGTACTTC; CDR3 protein: CASTPGTDEQYF; V gene: TRBV7-9; J gene: TRBJ2-7; clone size: -; D gene: -
CDR3 DNA: TGTGCCATCAGGAGGGACTCTGGAAACACCATATATTTT; CDR3 protein: CAIRRDSGNTIYF; V gene: TRBV10-3; J gene: TRBJ1-3; clone size: -; D gene: -
CDR3 DNA: TGCGCCAGCAGCTTGGGGGACAGGGATGATGAAAAACTGTTTTTT; CDR3 protein: CASSLGDRDDEKLFF; V gene: TRBV5-1; J gene: TRBJ1-4; clone size: once; D gene: TRBD1
CDR3 DNA: TGTGCCAGCAGCCAGGACGGGGACTTTAATGAGCAGTTCTTC; CDR3 protein: CASSQDGDFNEQFF; V gene: TRBV11-3; J gene: TRBJ2-1; clone size: -; D gene: -
CDR3 DNA: TGTGCCAGCGAGGGAGGCGAGGGGGCGAGCGAGCAGTACTTC; CDR3 protein: CASEGGEGASEQYF; V gene: TRBV25-1; J gene: TRBJ2-7; clone size: few; D gene: -
CDR3 DNA: TGCACCAGCAGCCAAGCAAGGGGGCCCTTCCAAGAGACCCAGTACTTC; CDR3 protein: CTSSQARGPFQETQYF; V gene: TRBV1; J gene: TRBJ2-5; clone size: -; D gene: -
CDR3 DNA: TGTGCCAGTAGTATGGGGACTAGCGGGGAGGGGATCCGACGCACAGATACGCAGTATTTT; CDR3 protein: CASSMGTSGEGIRRTDTQYF; V gene: TRBV19; J gene: TRBJ2-3; clone size: -; D gene: TRBD2
CDR3 DNA: TGTGCCAGCAGCTTAGTTTTTTTCTACACAGATACGCAGTATTTT; CDR3 protein: CASSLVFFYTDTQYF; V gene: TRBV11-3; J gene: TRBJ2-3; clone size: -; D gene: -
CDR3 DNA: TGTGCCAGCAGCTTAGTTCGGGGAGGGACCGGGGAGCTGTTTTTT; CDR3 protein: CASSLVRGGTGELFF; V gene: TRBV7-9; J gene: TRBJ2-2; clone size: -; D gene: TRBD2
CDR3 DNA: TGTGCCAGCAGCTTGGAGTTCGGGGGGGAAGAGACCCAGTACTTC; CDR3 protein: CASSLEFGGEETQYF; V gene: TRBV5-4; J gene: TRBJ2-5; clone size: few; D gene: TRBD2
CDR3 DNA: TGTGCCAGTAGCCCACCCCCAGGGGGCGCGGATCGTAACTATGGCTACACCTTC; CDR3 protein: CASSPPPGGADRNYGYTF; V gene: TRBV19; J gene: TRBJ1-2; clone size: -; D gene: TRBD1
CDR3 DNA: TGTGCCAGCAGTTTCGACTCCGGACAGAGTGAAGCTTTCTTT; CDR3 protein: CASSFDSGQSEAFF; V gene: TRBV11-3; J gene: TRBJ1-1; clone size: -; D gene: -
CDR3 DNA: TGTGCCAGCAGCCCGGCGGGGTCTAATTCACCCCTCCACTTT; CDR3 protein: CASSPAGSNSPLHF; V gene: TRBV27; J gene: TRBJ1-6; clone size: few; D gene: -
CDR3 DNA: TGTGCCAGCAGAGGGACAGGGGGTACTGAAGCTTTCTTT; CDR3 protein: CASRGTGGTEAFF; V gene: TRBV7-9; J gene: TRBJ1-1; clone size: few; D gene: TRBD1
CDR3 DNA: TGTGCCACCATAAACGGGGGCACTGAAGCTTTCTTT; CDR3 protein: CATINGGTEAFF; V gene: TRBV19; J gene: TRBJ1-1; clone size: -; D gene: -
CDR3 DNA: TGTGCCAGCAGCTTGGAACTAGCGAGGCAAGAGACCCAGTACTTC; CDR3 protein: CASSLELARQETQYF; V gene: TRBV5-6; J gene: TRBJ2-5; clone size: -; D gene: TRBD2
CDR3 DNA: TGTGCCAGCAGGTCCCCGAGCGATAATGGCTACACCTTC; CDR3 protein: CASRSPSDNGYTF; V gene: TRBV27; J gene: TRBJ1-2; clone size: once; D gene: -
CDR3 DNA: TGTGCCAGCAGCTTAGTTAGCGAAGGAAACACCATATATTTT; CDR3 protein: CASSLVSEGNTIYF; V gene: TRBV7-9; J gene: TRBJ1-3; clone size: -; D gene: -